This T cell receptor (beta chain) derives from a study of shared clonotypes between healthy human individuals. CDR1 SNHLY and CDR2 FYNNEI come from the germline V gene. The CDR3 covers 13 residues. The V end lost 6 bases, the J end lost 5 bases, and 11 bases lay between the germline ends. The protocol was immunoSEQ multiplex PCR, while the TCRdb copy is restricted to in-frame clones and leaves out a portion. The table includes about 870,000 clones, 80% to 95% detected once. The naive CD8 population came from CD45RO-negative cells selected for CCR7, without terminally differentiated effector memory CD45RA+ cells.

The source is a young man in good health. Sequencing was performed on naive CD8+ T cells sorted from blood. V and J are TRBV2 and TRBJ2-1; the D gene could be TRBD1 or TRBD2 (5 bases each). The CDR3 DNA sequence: TGTGCCAGCAGGGGGGACGGCGACAATGAGCAGTTCTTC. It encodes CASRGDGDNEQFF.